This entry lists 15 T cell receptor beta chains sequenced from one sample in a study of CD8 T cells in ankylosing spondylitis. Using its own MiXCR run on the 5' RACE reads, TCRdb lists one record per CDR3 protein. The sample carries around 250,000 distinct CDR3 sequences, 30% to 35% recorded once. Sequenced input: blood, either unsorted or a sorted T cell fraction (not recorded which). The receptors here all came from a male donor with ankylosing spondylitis or in good health (not recorded which).

J is TRBJ1-2 and V is TRBV20-1, with D unclear. Trimming pared 1 base from V and 11 bases from J, leaving 11 bases between. The CDR3 is 11 residues long. CDR1 DFQATT and CDR2 SNEGSKA come from the germline V gene (reference sequence). In DNA, the CDR3 is TGCAGTGCTAGAGTCACCGGCGGGTACACCTTC. Its protein is CSARVTGGYTF.

V is TRBV7-3 and J is TRBJ1-5; D is unresolved. Germline assignment: CDR1 SGHTA and CDR2 FQGTGA. The CDR3 sequence is 15 residues long. The germline V and J ends were trimmed by 5 bases and 1 base, with 12 bases remaining between them. The DNA for the CDR3 is TGTGCCAGCAGCATGGACGGTCGGAGCAATCAGCCCCAGCATTTT. Protein product: CASSMDGRSNQPQHF.

The chain joins TRBV7-6 to TRBJ2-5; 7 bases fit TRBD1. Looked up from germline, CDR1 is SGHVS and CDR2 is FNYEAQ. V lost 1 base and J lost 0; bases outside the gene matches: 8. There are 17 residues in the CDR3. Here the CDR3 DNA reads TGTGCCAGCAGCTTAGAGGCCCCGGGACAGTACCAAGAGACCCAGTACTTC. The encoded protein is CASSLEAPGQYQETQYF.

This clonotype turned up a few times. This sequence joins TRBV15 and TRBJ2-3; maybe TRBD2 (5 bases). The germline CDR1 and CDR2 sequences are LNHNV and YYDKDF (reference sequence). The CDR3 loop spans 14 amino acids. Trimming cost V 7 bases and J 1 base, with 12 bases left between them. CDR3 sequence (DNA): TGTGCCACCACGGCGAGCGGCGGCACAGATACGCAGTATTTT. This gives the protein CATTASGGTDTQYF.

The genes are TRBV12-3 or TRBV12-4 and TRBJ2-5; 14 bases are shared with TRBD2. The CDR3 has 14 residues. Trimming removed 6 bases from V and 5 bases from J; junction bases left unmatched: 2. The CDR3 loop is CASRTSGGAETQYF. The CDR3 coding sequence is TGTGCCAGCAGGACTAGCGGGGGGGCCGAGACCCAGTACTTC.

This clonotype was seen more than once but under ten times. The rearrangement uses TRBV6-4 and TRBJ1-6; D remains ambiguous. The ends were cut back, 0 bases at V and 8 bases at J, with 8 bases in the middle. Germline assignment: CDR1 MRHNA and CDR2 SNTAGT. The CDR3 is 14 amino acids. This CDR3 is CASSDSVGDSPLHF. CDR3 DNA sequence: TGTGCCAGCAGTGACTCGGTCGGGGATTCACCCCTCCACTTT.

The chain has TRBV9 and TRBJ2-3; the D gene is possibly TRBD2 (5 bases). V shed 2 bases and J shed 4 bases, with 8 bases lying between them. From germline, CDR1 is SGDLS and CDR2 YYNGEE. This CDR3 has 13 residues. CDR3 in amino acids: CASSVDLADTQYF. In DNA form, the CDR3 reads TGTGCCAGCAGCGTGGACTTAGCAGATACGCAGTATTTT.

This clonotype has more than one count but fewer than ten. The genes are TRBV20-1 and TRBJ2-4; possibly TRBD2 for D (7 bases). V was pared by 4 bases and J by 7 bases, with 20 bases between. Germline V lookup: CDR1 DFQATT, CDR2 SNEGSKA (reference sequence). CDR3 length: 15 residues. The CDR3 region has the DNA TGCAGTGCTATCGAGGGGGGGGTCGTTTTGAACATTCAGTACTTC. Translating it yields CSAIEGGVVLNIQYF.

The chain carries TRBV2 and TRBJ2-1, with TRBD2 matching over 7 bases. Germline assignment: CDR1 SNHLY and CDR2 FYNNEI. The J segment lost 8 bases and the V segment lost 10 bases, leaving 11 bases of the junction unmatched. CDR3 size: 13 residues. The CDR3 spells CAKAGLNTDEQFF. DNA of the CDR3: TGTGCCAAAGCGGGGCTTAATACAGATGAGCAGTTCTTC.

The chain couples TRBV5-6 to TRBJ2-5; either TRBD1 or TRBD2 may supply D (7 bases each). This CDR3 is 14 amino acids long. Germline assignment: CDR1 SGHDT and CDR2 YYEEEE. Trimming stripped 3 bases from V and 7 bases from J, with 16 bases between. CDR3 DNA: TGTGCCAGCAGCTGGGAGGGGGCAGGGCGGACCCAGTACTTC. It encodes CASSWEGAGRTQYF.

This clonotype was detected many times. The V and J genes are TRBV4-1 and TRBJ2-3; the D is unclear. The CDR3 extends over 17 amino acids. CDR1 is MGHRA and CDR2 is YSYEKL in the germline V gene. Between the trimmed V and J ends, which lost 0 bases and 6 bases, there was a span of 19 bases. The CDR3 nucleotides read TGCGCCAGCAGCCAAGAAAGTCTCGAAGGTACCGGGGATACGCAGTATTTT. It codes for CASSQESLEGTGDTQYF.

This chain connects TRBV7-9 to TRBJ1-1, with no clear D. The CDR3 consists of 13 residues. The germline V and J ends were trimmed by 1 base and 4 bases, with 7 bases remaining between them. CDR1 and CDR2 (germline): SEHNR, FQNEAQ (reference sequence). The CDR3 spells CASSLGRVTEAFF. The CDR3 DNA follows: TGTGCCAGCAGCTTAGGCCGGGTCACTGAAGCTTTCTTT.

This clonotype showed up just a few times. This chain joins TRBV12-3 or TRBV12-4 and TRBJ1-5; the D is unclear. The CDR3 length is 15 residues. V was shortened by 5 bases and J by 1 base, with 12 bases between the two germline ends. Here the CDR3 DNA reads TGTGCCAGCAGTCCGGCGGGTCTCAGCAATCAGCCCCAGCATTTT. This encodes CASSPAGLSNQPQHF.

The gene calls are TRBV18 and TRBJ1-4; 7 bases agree with TRBD1. V dropped 0 bases and J dropped 5; count of bases not matched to a gene: 3. CDR3 length: 15 residues. The germline CDR1 and CDR2 sequences are KGHSH and LQKENI. CDR3 coding DNA: TGTGCCAGCTCACCACCGGGGACAGAAAATGAAAAACTGTTTTTT. Protein sequence: CASSPPGTENEKLFF. The full variable domain, in which reference TRBV18 and TRBJ1-4 provide the parts outside the CDR3, is NAGVMQNPRHLVRRRGQEARLRCSPMKGHSHVYWYRQLPEEGLKFMVYLQKENIIDESGMPKERFSAEFPKEGPSILRIQQVVRGDSAAYFCASSPPGTENEKLFFGSGTQLSVL.

The table lists this clonotype with a few counts. The V call is TRBV6-1, the J call TRBJ1-2, with TRBD1 as a possible D gene (6 bases). Deletions cut 3 bases from V and 7 bases from J, with 12 bases between. Germline V gives CDR1 MNHNS, CDR2 SASEGT. This CDR3 region has 13 residues. The CDR3 nucleotides are TGTGCCAGCAGTGAGGGGGCCAGAGGTGGCTACACCTTC. It translates to CASSEGARGGYTF.